A selection of T cell receptor beta chains follows, all from one sample in a study of resident and recirculating memory T cells in vitiligo. Generated by immunoSEQ multiplex PCR, the TCRdb table keeps only in-frame clones and is missing some. The sample includes fewer than 85,000 clones, under 95% of them seen just once. The sequenced sample consisted of blood. Every receptor here comes from a male donor with vitiligo. The CDR3 runs from the conserved cysteine through the conserved F or W. Fields, in order: V gene, J gene, CDR3 protein.

>TRBV27|TRBJ2-1
CASSLSPGPNEQFF
>TRBV10-2|TRBJ2-7
CASSGGSGSPGGYEQYF
>TRBV25-1|TRBJ2-5
CASSPGTGGPETQYF
>TRBV4-1|TRBJ2-5
CASSQVASGSGSETQYF
>TRBV5-1|TRBJ2-3
CASSWTAGLSTDTQYF
>TRBV9|TRBJ2-5
CASSPRVLGQGVVPQYF
>TRBV7-2|TRBJ1-1
CASSLVGPGNTEAFF
>TRBV4-3|TRBJ2-7
CASSPLTSSSYEQYF
>TRBV6-5|TRBJ1-1
CASSYSGTGNTEAFF
>TRBV5-1|TRBJ2-5
CASSSDRGDPGNGETQYF
>TRBV10-1|TRBJ2-1
CASSEGGTVNEQFF
>TRBV7-2|TRBJ1-3
CASSFTGASSGNTIYF
>TRBV28|TRBJ2-3
CASSLGLAGVGTDTQYF
>TRBV7-3|TRBJ2-1
CASSSGTSGRARQFF
>TRBV2|TRBJ2-3
CASSDQDRGFDTQYF
>TRBV28|TRBJ1-4
CASSFSSWTYNEKLFF
>TRBV6-6|TRBJ2-2
CASGGGGGTGELFF
>TRBV7-3|TRBJ2-5
CASSFDQRETQYF
>TRBV28|TRBJ1-2
CASSPGQGLGYGYTF
>TRBV25-1|TRBJ2-1
CASSVNNEQFF